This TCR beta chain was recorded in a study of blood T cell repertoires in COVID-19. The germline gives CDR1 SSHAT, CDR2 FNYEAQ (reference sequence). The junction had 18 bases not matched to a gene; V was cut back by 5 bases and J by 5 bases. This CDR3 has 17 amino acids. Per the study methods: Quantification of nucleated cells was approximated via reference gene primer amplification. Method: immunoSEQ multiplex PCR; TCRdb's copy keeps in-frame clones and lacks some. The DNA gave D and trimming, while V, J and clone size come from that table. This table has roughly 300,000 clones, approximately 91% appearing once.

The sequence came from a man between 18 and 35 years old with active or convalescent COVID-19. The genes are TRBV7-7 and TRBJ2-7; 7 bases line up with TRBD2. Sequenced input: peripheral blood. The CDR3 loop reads CASSPGIFLRGGDEQYF. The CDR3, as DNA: TGTGCCAGCAGCCCCGGGATCTTTCTCCGGGGAGGGGACGAGCAGTACTTC.